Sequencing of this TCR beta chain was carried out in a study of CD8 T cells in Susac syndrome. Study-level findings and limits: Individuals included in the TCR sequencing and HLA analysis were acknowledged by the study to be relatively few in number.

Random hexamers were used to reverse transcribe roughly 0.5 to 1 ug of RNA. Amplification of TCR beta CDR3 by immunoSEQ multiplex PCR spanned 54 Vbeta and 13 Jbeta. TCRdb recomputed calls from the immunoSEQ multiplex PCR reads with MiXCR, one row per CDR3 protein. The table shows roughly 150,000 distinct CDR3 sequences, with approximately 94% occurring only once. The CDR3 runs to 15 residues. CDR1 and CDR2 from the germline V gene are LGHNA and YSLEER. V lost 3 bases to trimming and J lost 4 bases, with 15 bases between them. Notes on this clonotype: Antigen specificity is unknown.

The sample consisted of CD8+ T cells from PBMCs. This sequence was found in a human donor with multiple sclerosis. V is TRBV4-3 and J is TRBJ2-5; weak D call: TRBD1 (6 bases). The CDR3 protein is CASSQATGSPETQYF. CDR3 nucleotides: TGCGCCAGCAGCCAGGCCACAGGGAGTCCAGAGACCCAGTACTTC.